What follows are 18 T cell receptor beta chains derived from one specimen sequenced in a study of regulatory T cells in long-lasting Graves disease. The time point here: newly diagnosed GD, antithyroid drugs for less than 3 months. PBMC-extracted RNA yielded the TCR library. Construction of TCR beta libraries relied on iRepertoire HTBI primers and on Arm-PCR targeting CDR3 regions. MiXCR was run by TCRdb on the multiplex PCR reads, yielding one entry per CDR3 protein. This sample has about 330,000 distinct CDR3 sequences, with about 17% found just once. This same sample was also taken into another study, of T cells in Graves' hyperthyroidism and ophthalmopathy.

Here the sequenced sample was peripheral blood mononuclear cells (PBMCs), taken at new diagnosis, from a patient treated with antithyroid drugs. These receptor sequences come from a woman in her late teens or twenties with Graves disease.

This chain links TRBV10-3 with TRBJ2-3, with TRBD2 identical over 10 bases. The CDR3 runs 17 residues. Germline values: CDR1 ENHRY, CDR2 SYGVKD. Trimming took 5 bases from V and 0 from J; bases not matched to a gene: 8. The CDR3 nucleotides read TGTGCCATCAGTCGGAAACTAGCGGGAATTAGCACAGATACGCAGTATTTT. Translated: CAISRKLAGISTDTQYF.

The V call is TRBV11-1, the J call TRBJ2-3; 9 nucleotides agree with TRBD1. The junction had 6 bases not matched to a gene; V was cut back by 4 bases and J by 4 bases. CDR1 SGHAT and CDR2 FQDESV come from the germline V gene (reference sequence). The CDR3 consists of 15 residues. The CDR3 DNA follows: TGTGCCAGCAGCTCGGACAGGGGTCGATCAGATACGCAGTATTTT. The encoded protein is CASSSDRGRSDTQYF.

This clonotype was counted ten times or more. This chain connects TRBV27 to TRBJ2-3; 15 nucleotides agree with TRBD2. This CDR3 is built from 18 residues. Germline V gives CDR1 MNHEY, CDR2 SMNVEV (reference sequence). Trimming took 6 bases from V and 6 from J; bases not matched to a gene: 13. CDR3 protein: CASSRRRTSGGAADTQYF. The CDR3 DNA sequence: TGTGCCAGCAGCCGCCGCCGGACTAGCGGGGGGGCAGCCGATACGCAGTATTTT.

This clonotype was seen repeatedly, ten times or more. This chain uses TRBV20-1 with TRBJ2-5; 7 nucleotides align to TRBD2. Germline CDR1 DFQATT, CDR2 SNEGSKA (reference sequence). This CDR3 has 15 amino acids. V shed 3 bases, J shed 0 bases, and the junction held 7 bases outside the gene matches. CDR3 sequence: CSASPPAGYQETQYF. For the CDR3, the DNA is TGCAGTGCTAGCCCCCCAGCGGGATACCAAGAGACCCAGTACTTC.

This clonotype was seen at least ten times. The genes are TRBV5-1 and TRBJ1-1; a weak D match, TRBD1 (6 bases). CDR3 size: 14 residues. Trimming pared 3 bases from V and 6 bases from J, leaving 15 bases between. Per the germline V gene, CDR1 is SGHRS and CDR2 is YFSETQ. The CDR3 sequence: CASSWKQGSPEAFF. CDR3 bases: TGCGCCAGCAGCTGGAAACAGGGTTCCCCTGAAGCTTTCTTT.

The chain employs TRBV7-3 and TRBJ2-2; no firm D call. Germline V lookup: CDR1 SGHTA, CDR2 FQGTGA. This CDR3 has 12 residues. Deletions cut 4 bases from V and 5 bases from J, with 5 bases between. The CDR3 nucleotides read TGTGCCAGCAGCTCGGCAACCGGGGAGCTGTTTTTT. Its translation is CASSSATGELFF.

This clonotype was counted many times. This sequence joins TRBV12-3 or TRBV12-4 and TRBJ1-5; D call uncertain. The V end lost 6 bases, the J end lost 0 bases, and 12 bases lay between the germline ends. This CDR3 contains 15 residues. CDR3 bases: TGTGCCAGCAGCTTAAATGGTGATAGCAATCAGCCCCAGCATTTT. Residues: CASSLNGDSNQPQHF.

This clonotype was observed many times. CDR3 residues: CASNSFGGYEQYF. As DNA, the CDR3 is TGTGCCAGCAATAGTTTCGGGGGCTACGAGCAGTACTTC. The chain recombines TRBV6-1 with TRBJ2-7; D perhaps matches TRBD2 (6 bases). Trimming removed 7 bases from V and 3 bases from J, with 13 bases in between. Germline V CDR1 and CDR2: MNHNS, SASEGT. The CDR3 covers 13 residues.

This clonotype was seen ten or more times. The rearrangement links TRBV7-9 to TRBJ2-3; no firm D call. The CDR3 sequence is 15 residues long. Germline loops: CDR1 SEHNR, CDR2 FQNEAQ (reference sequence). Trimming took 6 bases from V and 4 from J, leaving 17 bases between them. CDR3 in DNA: TGTGCCAGCAGTTTGGCGGCAGGTTTAGCAGATACGCAGTATTTT. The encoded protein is CASSLAAGLADTQYF.

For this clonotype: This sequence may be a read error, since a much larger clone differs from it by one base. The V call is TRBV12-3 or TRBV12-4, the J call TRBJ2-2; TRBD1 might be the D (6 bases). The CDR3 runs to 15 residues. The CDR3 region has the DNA TGTGTCAGCAGCCCGGGACAACAGAACACCGGGGAGCTGTTTTTT. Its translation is CVSSPGQQNTGELFF.

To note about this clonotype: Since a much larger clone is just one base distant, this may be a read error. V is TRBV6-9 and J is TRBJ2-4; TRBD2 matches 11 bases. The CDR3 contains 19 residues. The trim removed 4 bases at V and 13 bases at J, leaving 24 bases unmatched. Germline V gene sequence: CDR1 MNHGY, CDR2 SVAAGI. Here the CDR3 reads CASSSRGATSGISYNEQYF. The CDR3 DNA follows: TGTGCCAGCAGTTCGCGGGGCGCGACTAGCGGGATATCCTACAATGAGCAGTACTTC.

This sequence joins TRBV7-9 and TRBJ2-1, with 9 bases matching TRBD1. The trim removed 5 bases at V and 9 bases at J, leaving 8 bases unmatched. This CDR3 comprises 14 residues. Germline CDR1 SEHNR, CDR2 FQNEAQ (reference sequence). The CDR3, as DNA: TGTGCCAGCAGCACCCCGGGACAGGGCACTGAGCAGTTCTTC. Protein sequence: CASSTPGQGTEQFF. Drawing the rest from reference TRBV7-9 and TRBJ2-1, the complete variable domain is DTGVSQNPRHKITKRGQNVTFRCDPISEHNRLYWYRQTLGQGPEFLTYFQNEAQLEKSRLLSDRFSAERPKGSFSTLEIQRTEQGDSAMYLCASSTPGQGTEQFFGPGTRLTVL.

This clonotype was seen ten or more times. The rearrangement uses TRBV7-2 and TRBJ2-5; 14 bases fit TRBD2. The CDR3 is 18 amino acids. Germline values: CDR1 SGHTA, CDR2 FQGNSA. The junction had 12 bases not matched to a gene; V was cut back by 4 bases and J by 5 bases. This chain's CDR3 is CASSSGLAGGRAGETQYF. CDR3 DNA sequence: TGTGCCAGCAGCTCAGGACTAGCGGGGGGTCGGGCGGGGGAGACCCAGTACTTC.

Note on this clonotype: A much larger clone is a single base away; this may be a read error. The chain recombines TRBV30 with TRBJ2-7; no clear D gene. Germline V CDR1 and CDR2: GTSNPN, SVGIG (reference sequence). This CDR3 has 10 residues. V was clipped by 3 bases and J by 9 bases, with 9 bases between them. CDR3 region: CAWRRVGQYF. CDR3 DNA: TGTGCCTGGAGGAGAGTAGGGCAGTACTTC.

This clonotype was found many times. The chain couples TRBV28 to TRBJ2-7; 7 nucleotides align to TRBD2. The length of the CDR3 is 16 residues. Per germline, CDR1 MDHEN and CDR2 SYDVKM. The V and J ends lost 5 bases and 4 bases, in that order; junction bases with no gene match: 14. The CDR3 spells CASSPWGGTGVYEQYF. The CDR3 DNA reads TGTGCCAGCAGTCCGTGGGGGGGGACGGGGGTATACGAGCAGTACTTC.

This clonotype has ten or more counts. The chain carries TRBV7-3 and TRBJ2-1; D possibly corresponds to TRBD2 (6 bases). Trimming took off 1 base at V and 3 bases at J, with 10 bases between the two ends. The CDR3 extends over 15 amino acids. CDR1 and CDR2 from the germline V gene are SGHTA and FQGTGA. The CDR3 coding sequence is TGTGCCAGCAGCTTAAACGCGGGACTCTACAATGAGCAGTTCTTC. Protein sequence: CASSLNAGLYNEQFF.

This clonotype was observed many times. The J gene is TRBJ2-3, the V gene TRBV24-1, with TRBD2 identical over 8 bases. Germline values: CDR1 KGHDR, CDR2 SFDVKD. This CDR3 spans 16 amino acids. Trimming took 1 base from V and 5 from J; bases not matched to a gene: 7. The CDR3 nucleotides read TGTGCCACCAGTGATTTAGCGGGGGCCGTGAAAGATACGCAGTATTTT. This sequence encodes CATSDLAGAVKDTQYF.

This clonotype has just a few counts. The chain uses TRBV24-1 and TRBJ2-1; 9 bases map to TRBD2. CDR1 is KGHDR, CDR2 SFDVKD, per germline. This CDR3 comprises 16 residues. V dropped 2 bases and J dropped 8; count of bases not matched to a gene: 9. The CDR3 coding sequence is TGTGCCACCAGTGATTACGCGGGAGGGCCTTGGGATGAGCAGTTCTTC. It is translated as CATSDYAGGPWDEQFF.